This TCR beta chain was found in a study of cytomegalovirus exposure and HLA in healthy donors. Across the whole study: A data release that came early held roughly 80 million unique TCRs from HLA-typed donors.

Study results and limitations: As a later analysis showed, a missense DCLRE1C variant was linked to trimming of TCR beta V- and J-genes.

V lost 6 bases, J lost 0 bases, and 4 bases stayed unmatched. Germline V gene sequence: CDR1 LNHDA, CDR2 SQIVND (reference sequence). This CDR3 comprises 15 residues. About this clone itself: The target antigen is unknown.

PCR employed 60 Vbeta and 13 Jbeta primers. Method: immunoSEQ multiplex PCR; TCRdb's copy keeps in-frame clones and lacks some. The sample shows 77,000 or so clones, around 76% of them seen only once. Sequencing was done on a sample of PBMCs. This receptor was taken from a middle-aged man in good health and CMV-seronegative. The chain uses TRBV19 and TRBJ2-2; 7 nucleotides line up with TRBD1. CDR3 in DNA: TGTGCCAGTAGACCCGACAGGGCGAACACCGGGGAGCTGTTTTTT. It codes for CASRPDRANTGELFF.